Listed below are T cell receptor beta chains from one sample, sequenced in a study of response to subunit inactivated influenza vaccine. TCRdb redid the calling of the RT-PCR reads with MiXCR, one entry per CDR3 protein. The sample records hundreds of thousands of distinct CDR3 sequences, around 11% being singletons. The same data also went into a second study, on T cells expressing NK-cell markers.

The sequenced sample was PBMCs from blood, obtained on the day of vaccination. These receptors all come from a man between 45 and 60 years old who received an inactivated influenza vaccine. CDR3s include the opening cysteine and the closing phenylalanine or tryptophan. The order of the fields is clone size, J gene, V gene, D gene, CDR3 protein, CDR3 DNA. A D gene is named only where the DNA matches it firmly. Size values are once, few and many counts, or a class for expanded clones, and some rows have none.

size: few
J: TRBJ2-3
V: TRBV10-3
D: .
CDR3: CAISGGGASTDTQYF
DNA: TGTGCCATCAGTGGAGGCGGAGCCTCTACAGATACGCAGTATTTT

size: .
J: TRBJ2-5
V: TRBV2
D: .
CDR3: CASTNGRGETQYF
DNA: TGTGCCAGCACCAATGGTCGGGGAGAGACCCAGTACTTC

size: few
J: TRBJ2-1
V: TRBV5-1
D: TRBD1
CDR3: CASSLGGGRSYNEQFF
DNA: TGCGCCAGCAGCTTGGGAGGGGGCCGTTCCTACAATGAGCAGTTCTTC

size: few
J: TRBJ2-1
V: TRBV18
D: TRBD1
CDR3: CASSRPGQEPYNEQFF
DNA: TGTGCCAGCTCACGTCCGGGACAGGAACCCTACAATGAGCAGTTCTTC

size: few
J: TRBJ2-1
V: TRBV6-1
D: TRBD2
CDR3: CASSTGGITYNEQFF
DNA: TGTGCCAGCAGTACGGGGGGGATCACTTACAATGAGCAGTTCTTC

size: few
J: TRBJ2-5
V: TRBV3-1
D: TRBD2
CDR3: CASSPKTSRGETQYF
DNA: TGTGCCAGCAGCCCGAAGACTAGCCGGGGAGAGACCCAGTACTTC

size: many
J: TRBJ2-2
V: TRBV7-9
D: .
CDR3: CASSPPRTRGWTGELFF
DNA: TGTGCCAGCAGCCCGCCCAGGACAAGGGGTTGGACCGGGGAGCTGTTTTTT

size: many
J: TRBJ2-3
V: TRBV12-3/TRBV12-4
D: TRBD2
CDR3: CASSLLGSGGRGDTQYF
DNA: TGTGCCAGCAGTTTACTGGGTAGCGGGGGTCGAGGAGATACGCAGTATTTT

size: few
J: TRBJ2-6
V: TRBV11-2
D: .
CDR3: CASSTSGASYSGANVLTF
DNA: TGTGCCAGCAGCACCTCAGGGGCCTCCTACTCTGGGGCCAACGTCCTGACTTTC

size: .
J: TRBJ1-2
V: TRBV5-1
D: TRBD1
CDR3: CASSSPGQFYGYTF
DNA: TGCGCCAGCAGCTCGCCGGGACAGTTCTATGGCTACACCTTC

size: .
J: TRBJ1-3
V: TRBV20-1
D: .
CDR3: CSARPGRSSGNTIYF
DNA: TGCAGTGCTAGGCCGGGCCGAAGCTCTGGAAACACCATATATTTT

size: many
J: TRBJ2-7
V: TRBV7-9
D: TRBD1
CDR3: CASSPTGQKYEQYF
DNA: TGTGCCAGCAGTCCCACGGGACAGAAATACGAGCAGTACTTC

size: .
J: TRBJ2-1
V: TRBV9
D: TRBD2
CDR3: CASSSQGTSGANEQFF
DNA: TGTGCCAGCAGCTCCCAGGGGACTAGCGGGGCCAATGAGCAGTTCTTC

size: few
J: TRBJ2-1
V: TRBV5-1
D: TRBD2
CDR3: CASSLGTSGREEQFF
DNA: TGCGCCAGCAGCTTGGGGACTAGCGGGAGGGAAGAGCAGTTCTTC

size: few
J: TRBJ2-3
V: TRBV20-1
D: .
CDR3: CSADDRTDTQYF
DNA: TGCAGTGCGGACGACAGGACAGATACGCAGTATTTT

size: few
J: TRBJ1-2
V: TRBV7-2
D: TRBD1
CDR3: CASSSDRVAVYGYTF
DNA: TGTGCCAGCAGCTCGGACAGGGTAGCGGTCTATGGCTACACCTTC

size: few
J: TRBJ1-4
V: TRBV12-3/TRBV12-4
D: .
CDR3: CASSPALATEKLFF
DNA: TGTGCCAGCAGTCCAGCCCTAGCAACGGAAAAACTGTTTTTT

size: .
J: TRBJ2-3
V: TRBV10-3
D: .
CDR3: CAISRTTGATQYF
DNA: TGTGCCATCAGTAGGACAACCGGCGCCACGCAGTATTTT

size: few
J: TRBJ2-3
V: TRBV4-2
D: .
CDR3: CASSHSTPGQVTDTQYF
DNA: TGTGCCAGCAGCCACTCCACTCCGGGACAAGTTACAGATACGCAGTATTTT

size: few
J: TRBJ2-6
V: TRBV6-2/TRBV6-3
D: .
CDR3: CASSYSSVSGANVLTF
DNA: TGTGCCAGCAGTTACTCGTCCGTCTCTGGGGCCAACGTCCTGACTTTC

size: few
J: TRBJ2-3
V: TRBV11-2
D: TRBD2
CDR3: CASSLGAGGPIDTQYF
DNA: TGTGCCAGCAGCTTAGGCGCGGGGGGGCCAATAGATACGCAGTATTTT

size: many
J: TRBJ2-2
V: TRBV12-3/TRBV12-4
D: .
CDR3: CASRRLASTGELFF
DNA: TGTGCCAGCCGCCGGCTAGCGAGCACCGGGGAGCTGTTTTTT

size: few
J: TRBJ1-2
V: TRBV29-1
D: .
CDR3: CSVEGGYGYTF
DNA: TGCAGCGTTGAAGGGGGCTATGGCTACACCTTC

size: many
J: TRBJ2-5
V: TRBV24-1
D: .
CDR3: CATSPGRVETQYF
DNA: TGTGCCACCAGTCCTGGCAGGGTAGAGACCCAGTACTTC

size: few
J: TRBJ2-7
V: TRBV19
D: .
CDR3: CASSIGGRSSYEQYF
DNA: TGTGCCAGTAGTATAGGCGGAAGGAGCTCCTACGAGCAGTACTTC